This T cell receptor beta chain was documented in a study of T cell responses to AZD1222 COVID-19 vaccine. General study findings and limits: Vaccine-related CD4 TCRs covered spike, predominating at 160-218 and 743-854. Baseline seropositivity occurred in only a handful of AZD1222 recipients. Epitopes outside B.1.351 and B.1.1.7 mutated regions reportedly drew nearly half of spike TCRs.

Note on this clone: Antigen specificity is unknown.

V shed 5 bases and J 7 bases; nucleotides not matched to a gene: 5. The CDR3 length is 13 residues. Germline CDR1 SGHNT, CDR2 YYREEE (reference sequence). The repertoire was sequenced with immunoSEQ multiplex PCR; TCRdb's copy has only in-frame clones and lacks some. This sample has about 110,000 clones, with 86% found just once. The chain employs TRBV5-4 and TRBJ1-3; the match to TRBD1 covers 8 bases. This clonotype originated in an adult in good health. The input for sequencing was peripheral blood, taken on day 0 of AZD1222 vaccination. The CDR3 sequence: CASSLQGENTIYF. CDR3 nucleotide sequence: TGTGCCAGCAGTTTACAGGGGGAGAACACCATATATTTT.